One sample yielded the 8 T cell receptor beta chains listed below, sequenced in a study of OX40 agonist ivuxolimab in advanced cancers. Method: immunoSEQ multiplex PCR; TCRdb's copy keeps in-frame clones and lacks some. The sample includes 20,000 to 25,000 clones, approximately 86% of them seen just once. The input for sequencing was CD4+ or CD8+ T cells sorted from blood, taken in a trial of the OX40 agonist ivuxolimab. Receptors originate from an adult with an advanced solid tumor such as melanoma, head and neck, liver or kidney cancer.

The chain is built from TRBV27 and TRBJ2-7, with TRBD1 as a possible D gene (6 bases). CDR1 and CDR2 from the germline V gene are MNHEY and SMNVEV (reference sequence). The CDR3 has 14 residues. The V end was cut by 7 bases, the J end by 0 bases, with 13 bases between. CDR3 loop: CASNPDSHSYEQYF. CDR3 nucleotides: TGTGCCAGCAACCCGGACAGTCACTCCTACGAGCAGTACTTC.

The V gene is TRBV27, the J gene TRBJ2-7, with a possible D match to TRBD1 (8 bases). Trimming took off 5 bases at V and 3 bases at J, with 17 bases between the two ends. The CDR3 covers 15 residues. Germline CDR1 reads MNHEY; CDR2 reads SMNVEV (reference sequence). CDR3 DNA sequence: TGTGCCAGCAGTCGTTCAGGGGGCGGGAGCTACGAGCAGTACTTC. Translation: CASSRSGGGSYEQYF.

The J gene is TRBJ2-1, the V gene TRBV7-9, with 11 bases identical to TRBD2. J lost 7 bases, V lost 7 bases, and 6 bases had no gene match. From germline, CDR1 is SEHNR and CDR2 FQNEAQ (reference sequence). The CDR3 is 14 residues long. This CDR3 is CASNPTSGKNEQFF. Written as DNA, the CDR3 is TGTGCCAGCAACCCGACTAGCGGGAAAAATGAGCAGTTCTTC. Drawing the rest from reference TRBV7-9 and TRBJ2-1, the complete variable domain is DTGVSQNPRHKITKRGQNVTFRCDPISEHNRLYWYRQTLGQGPEFLTYFQNEAQLEKSRLLSDRFSAERPKGSFSTLEIQRTEQGDSAMYLCASNPTSGKNEQFFGPGTRLTVL.

The chain has TRBV19 and TRBJ2-7; D gene ambiguous. The ends were cut back, 6 bases at V and 2 bases at J, with 17 bases in the middle. This CDR3 region has 15 residues. The germline CDR1 and CDR2 sequences are LNHDA and SQIVND (reference sequence). The DNA of the CDR3 is TGTGCCAGTAGCCTCAACGGGCGCGGAACCTACGAGCAGTACTTC. Translating gives CASSLNGRGTYEQYF.

This clone was recorded only once. The CDR3 protein is CASSNRSGIVEQFF. CDR3 nucleotide sequence: TGTGCCAGCAGCAACCGAAGCGGGATCGTTGAGCAGTTCTTC. The V and J genes are TRBV21-1 and TRBJ2-1; the tabulated D call, TRBD2, remains unverified against the DNA. TRBV21-1 is designated a pseudogene. The CDR3 loop spans 14 amino acids.

This chain's CDR3 is CASSPGQNSNQPQHF. CDR3 in DNA: TGTGCCAGCAGCCCTGGCCAGAATAGCAATCAGCCCCAGCATTTT. J is TRBJ1-5 and V is TRBV6-5; no definite D call. This CDR3 is 15 amino acids long. CDR1 is MNHEY and CDR2 is SVGAGI in the germline V gene. The V end lost 6 bases, the J end lost 0 bases, and 12 bases lay between the germline ends.

J is TRBJ1-5 and V is TRBV19; 7 bases align to TRBD1. The V and J ends lost 3 bases and 2 bases, in that order; junction bases with no gene match: 1. The germline V gene encodes CDR1 LNHDA and CDR2 SQIVND (reference sequence). There are 14 residues in the CDR3. CDR3 in amino acids: CASSIDRGNQPQHF. As DNA, the CDR3 is TGTGCCAGTAGTATCGACAGGGGCAATCAGCCCCAGCATTTT.

The chain carries TRBV4-2 and TRBJ1-1; no clear D. This CDR3 spans 13 amino acids. V lost 0 bases to trimming and J lost 5 bases, with 7 bases between them. Per the germline V gene, CDR1 is LGHNA and CDR2 is YNFKEQ. The CDR3 nucleotides are TGTGCCAGCAGCCAAGATGTAGGAACTGAAGCTTTCTTT. This codes for CASSQDVGTEAFF.